This paragraph reports one TCR beta chain. CDR3 length equals 15 residues. Germline values: CDR1 KGHSH, CDR2 LQKENI. Deletions cut 1 base from V and 0 bases from J, with 8 bases between. Using immunoSEQ multiplex PCR, the repertoire was profiled, and TCRdb retains in-frame clones only, with some absent. This table holds 30,000 to 45,000 clones, just over 90% found once. The data derive from a study of T cell changes during pregnancy in multiple sclerosis. V is TRBV18 and J is TRBJ2-3; D is perhaps TRBD2 (6 bases). This sample comprised peripheral blood, obtained before pregnancy. The origin of this receptor is a female donor with multiple sclerosis, enrolled in a pregnancy study. The CDR3 sequence: CASSPRDSSTDTQYF. The CDR3 coding sequence is TGTGCCAGCTCACCACGGGACTCCAGCACAGATACGCAGTATTTT.